This TCR beta chain was found in a study of blood T cell repertoires in COVID-19. Overall study: Researchers got acute and convalescent COVID-19 samples from the United States, Italy and Spain. T cells, B-cell-depleted T cells, or PBMCs supplied cDNA or gDNA.

Authors' analysis steps: Amplification of reference gene primers was used by the study to estimate nucleated cell counts. Using immunoSEQ multiplex PCR, the repertoire was profiled, and TCRdb retains in-frame clones only, with some absent. D and trimming come from the DNA, and the V and J calls and clone size come from that table. The data contain about 49,000 clones, 70% to 90% of them seen just once; the ten biggest clones take up 14%. The germline CDR1 and CDR2 sequences are MNHEY and SVGAGI. This CDR3 is 15 amino acids long. V lost 8 bases, J lost 1 base, and 17 bases lay in between. The rearrangement uses TRBV6-5 and TRBJ1-2; D perhaps matches TRBD1 (5 bases). The sequencing input was peripheral blood. This clonotype was sampled from a human donor in a cohort sampled during active COVID-19. This CDR3 reads CASRLGGRINYGYTF. CDR3 DNA sequence: TGTGCCAGCCGTCTGGGGGGGAGGATTAACTATGGCTACACCTTC.